This is a list of T cell receptor beta chains from one sample in a study of T cell repertoires in cytomegalovirus infection. Using its own MiXCR run on the reads, TCRdb lists one record per CDR3 protein. The sample shows approximately 300,000 distinct CDR3 sequences, 25% to 35% of them seen only once. These receptors' antigens are unknown. The sequenced sample was cultured PBMCs, obtained from culture after CMV antigen stimulation. These receptors all come from a human donor in good health (CMV status not recorded). Some clones in this sample may be carry-over from other donors' samples. CDR3s include the opening cysteine and the closing phenylalanine or tryptophan. A D gene is named only where the DNA matches it firmly. For some rows the clone size is stated as once, few or many, or as a class when expanded; others skip it.

V gene	D gene	J gene	clone size	CDR3 protein	CDR3 DNA
TRBV7-6	TRBD1	TRBJ1-2	many	CASSLRPTGLYGYTF	TGTGCCAGCAGCTTAAGGCCGACAGGGCTCTATGGCTACACCTTC
TRBV29-1	NA	TRBJ2-3	NA	CSGELLGGTDTQYF	TGCAGTGGGGAGCTGCTAGGGGGGACAGATACGCAGTATTTT
TRBV7-3	NA	TRBJ2-6	NA	CASSMGPASGANVLTF	TGTGCCAGCAGCATGGGACCGGCCTCTGGGGCCAACGTCCTGACTTTC
TRBV19	NA	TRBJ1-1	few	CASKGRQGQSQNTEAFF	TGTGCCAGTAAAGGGCGTCAGGGGCAGAGCCAGAACACTGAAGCTTTCTTT
TRBV7-9	TRBD1	TRBJ1-1	many	CASSLADRATEAFF	TGTGCCAGCAGCTTAGCGGACAGGGCCACTGAAGCTTTCTTT
TRBV5-6	TRBD1	TRBJ1-2	NA	CASSLGPHGQGNYGYTF	TGTGCCAGCAGCTTGGGGCCCCACGGACAGGGGAACTATGGCTACACCTTC
TRBV7-6	NA	TRBJ1-1	NA	CASSPPATAEAFF	TGTGCCAGCAGCCCCCCCGCCACAGCTGAAGCTTTCTTT
TRBV18	TRBD1	TRBJ2-1	NA	CASSPGRGRNEQFF	TGTGCCAGCTCACCGGGAAGGGGGCGGAATGAGCAGTTCTTC
TRBV7-3	NA	TRBJ2-1	NA	CASSPGGLRGRGDNEQFF	TGTGCCAGCAGCCCCGGGGGCCTACGGGGGCGCGGCGACAATGAGCAGTTCTTC
TRBV2	NA	TRBJ2-5	NA	CASKEGGETQYF	TGTGCCAGCAAGGAGGGGGGAGAGACCCAGTACTTC
TRBV5-1	TRBD1	TRBJ2-7	NA	CASSPRQGARGYEQYF	TGCGCCAGCAGCCCACGGCAGGGGGCAAGAGGCTACGAGCAGTACTTC
TRBV4-2	TRBD2	TRBJ2-1	NA	CASSQEASGREQFF	TGTGCCAGCAGCCAAGAGGCTAGCGGGCGTGAGCAGTTCTTC
TRBV5-8	TRBD1	TRBJ1-3	NA	CASSLVGRGRGPGNTIYF	TGTGCCAGCAGCTTGGTGGGCCGCGGCAGGGGGCCTGGAAACACCATATATTTT
TRBV7-9	NA	TRBJ2-2	NA	CASSFGGQDTGELFF	TGTGCCAGCAGCTTTGGGGGGCAGGACACCGGGGAGCTGTTTTTT
TRBV7-2	NA	TRBJ1-6	many	CASSPEHLNSPLHF	TGTGCCAGCAGCCCGGAACACCTTAATTCACCCCTCCACTTT
TRBV4-2	TRBD1	TRBJ1-1	few	CASSQVRDSQAFF	TGTGCCAGCAGCCAAGTCAGGGACAGTCAAGCTTTCTTT
TRBV6-6	NA	TRBJ1-6	NA	CASRPQGQGSPLHF	TGTGCCAGCAGGCCCCAGGGGCAGGGTTCACCCCTCCACTTT
TRBV12-3/TRBV12-4	NA	TRBJ2-1	NA	CASSLYEGNEQFF	TGTGCCAGCAGTTTGTATGAGGGTAATGAGCAGTTCTTC
TRBV11-2	TRBD1	TRBJ2-7	NA	CASSLWMSGTGDEQYF	TGTGCCAGCAGCTTATGGATGTCCGGGACAGGAGACGAGCAGTACTTC
TRBV28	NA	TRBJ1-3	NA	CASSPPGGNTIYF	TGTGCCAGCAGCCCCCCCGGGGGAAACACCATATATTTT
TRBV28	NA	TRBJ2-7	NA	CASSLSHPYEQYF	TGTGCCAGCAGTTTGTCACATCCATACGAGCAGTACTTC
TRBV5-5	NA	TRBJ2-5	NA	CASSLETQETQYF	TGTGCCAGCAGCTTGGAAACTCAAGAGACCCAGTACTTC
TRBV7-2	NA	TRBJ2-7	few	CASSPPSYEQYF	TGTGCCAGCAGCCCACCATCCTACGAGCAGTACTTC
TRBV5-4	TRBD1	TRBJ1-1	few	CASSWGGGQEAFF	TGTGCCAGCAGCTGGGGGGGGGGACAGGAAGCTTTCTTT
TRBV19	TRBD1	TRBJ1-5	few	CASSPTGEFDQPQHF	TGTGCCAGTAGTCCGACAGGGGAGTTCGATCAGCCCCAGCATTTT
TRBV7-6	TRBD2	TRBJ2-2	few	CASSFGQGLNTGELFF	TGTGCCAGCAGCTTTGGGCAGGGACTAAACACCGGGGAGCTGTTTTTT
TRBV24-1	NA	TRBJ1-3	NA	CATSDPRSGNSIYF	TGTGCCACCAGTGACCCGAGATCTGGAAACAGCATATATTTT
TRBV6-2/TRBV6-3	NA	TRBJ1-6	few	CASSYSHNSPLHF	TGTGCCAGCAGTTATAGTCATAATTCACCCCTCCACTTT
TRBV7-2	TRBD1	TRBJ2-2	few	CASSLENDRGLFF	TGTGCCAGCAGCTTAGAGAACGACAGGGGGCTGTTTTTT
TRBV7-6	NA	TRBJ1-5	few	CASSTHGGSSQPQHF	TGTGCCAGCAGCACACACGGGGGCTCGAGTCAGCCCCAGCATTTT
TRBV7-2	TRBD2	TRBJ2-7	few	CASSLSSGGRYEQYF	TGTGCCAGCAGCTTAAGCAGCGGGGGGCGCTACGAGCAGTACTTC
TRBV18	NA	TRBJ1-5	NA	CASSPYQRGNQPQHF	TGTGCCAGCTCACCATACCAAAGGGGCAATCAGCCCCAGCATTTT
TRBV9	NA	TRBJ1-4	NA	CASSVDGTVDEKLFF	TGTGCCAGCAGCGTAGATGGGACGGTCGATGAAAAACTGTTTTTT
TRBV11-3	TRBD1	TRBJ1-1	NA	CASSSSGQGNAEAFF	TGTGCCAGCAGCTCCTCGGGACAGGGGAACGCTGAAGCTTTCTTT
TRBV19	TRBD2	TRBJ2-7	NA	CASSRRLAGSYEQYF	TGTGCCAGTAGCAGACGACTAGCGGGGTCCTACGAGCAGTACTTC
TRBV2	NA	TRBJ2-5	few	CASTQGVEGETQYF	TGTGCCAGCACCCAAGGGGTAGAAGGAGAGACCCAGTACTTC
TRBV27	NA	TRBJ1-4	NA	CASSLLSQEKLFF	TGTGCCAGCAGCCTTCTTTCTCAGGAAAAACTGTTTTTT
TRBV27	TRBD1	TRBJ2-7	few	CASSIGQGRHEQYF	TGTGCCAGCAGTATAGGACAGGGAAGGCACGAGCAGTACTTC
TRBV25-1	NA	TRBJ1-2	NA	CASSETRRDGYTF	TGTGCCAGCAGTGAAACCCGGAGGGATGGCTACACCTTC
TRBV12-3/TRBV12-4	NA	TRBJ1-5	NA	CASSKDGISNQPQHF	TGTGCCAGCAGCAAGGACGGAATCAGCAATCAGCCCCAGCATTTT
TRBV5-4	NA	TRBJ2-1	few	CASSLGGSNNEQFF	TGTGCCAGCAGCCTCGGCGGCTCTAACAATGAGCAGTTCTTC
TRBV7-8	NA	TRBJ1-1	NA	CASRNFTEAFF	TGTGCCAGCAGAAATTTCACTGAAGCTTTCTTT